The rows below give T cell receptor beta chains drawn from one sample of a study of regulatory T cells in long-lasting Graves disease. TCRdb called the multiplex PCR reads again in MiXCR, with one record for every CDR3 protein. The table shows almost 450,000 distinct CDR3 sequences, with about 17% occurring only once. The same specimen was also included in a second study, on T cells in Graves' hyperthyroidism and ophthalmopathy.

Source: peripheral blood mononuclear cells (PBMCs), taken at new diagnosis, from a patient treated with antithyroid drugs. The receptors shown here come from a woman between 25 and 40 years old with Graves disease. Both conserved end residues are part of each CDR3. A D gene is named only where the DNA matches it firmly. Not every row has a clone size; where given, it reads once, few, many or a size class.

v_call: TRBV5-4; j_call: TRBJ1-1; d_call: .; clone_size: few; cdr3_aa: CASSPVRFNTEAFF; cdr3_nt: TGTGCCAGCAGCCCCGTAAGGTTCAACACTGAAGCTTTCTTT
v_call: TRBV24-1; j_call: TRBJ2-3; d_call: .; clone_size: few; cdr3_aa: CATSGQGAKIDTQYF; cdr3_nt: TGTGCCACCAGTGGTCAAGGAGCGAAGATAGATACGCAGTATTTT
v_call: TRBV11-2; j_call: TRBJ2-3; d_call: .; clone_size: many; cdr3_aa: CASRRSPAGSPLDTQYF; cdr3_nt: TGTGCCAGCAGGCGGAGTCCGGCAGGGAGTCCTCTCGATACGCAGTATTTT
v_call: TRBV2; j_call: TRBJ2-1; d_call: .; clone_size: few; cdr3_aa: CASSERSGGSYNEQFF; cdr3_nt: TGTGCCAGCAGTGAGCGCAGCGGAGGCTCCTACAATGAGCAGTTCTTC
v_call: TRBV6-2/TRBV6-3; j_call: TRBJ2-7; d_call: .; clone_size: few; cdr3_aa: CASSYSGVSRGYEQYF; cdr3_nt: TGTGCCAGCAGTTATTCAGGGGTTTCCCGCGGCTACGAGCAGTACTTC
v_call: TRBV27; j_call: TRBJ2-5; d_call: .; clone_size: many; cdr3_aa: CASRGLATRLETQYF; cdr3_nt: TGTGCCAGCAGGGGCCTAGCGACAAGGTTAGAGACCCAGTACTTC
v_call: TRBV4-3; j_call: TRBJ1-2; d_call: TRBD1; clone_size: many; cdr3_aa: CASSHPDRAGVGYTF; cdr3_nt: TGCGCCAGCAGCCATCCCGACAGGGCAGGAGTTGGCTACACCTTC
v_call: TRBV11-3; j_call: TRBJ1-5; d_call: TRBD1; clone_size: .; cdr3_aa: CASSARTGGLGNQPQHF; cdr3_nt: TGTGCCAGCAGCGCGCGGACAGGGGGCCTGGGCAATCAGCCCCAGCATTTT
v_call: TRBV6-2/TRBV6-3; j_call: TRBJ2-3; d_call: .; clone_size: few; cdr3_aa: CASSYSGYTDTQYF; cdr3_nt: TGTGCCAGCAGTTACAGCGGATACACAGATACGCAGTATTTT
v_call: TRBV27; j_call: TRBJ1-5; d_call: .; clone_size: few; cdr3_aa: CASSLFGSNQPQHF; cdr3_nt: TGTGCCAGCAGTTTATTCGGTAGCAATCAGCCCCAGCATTTT
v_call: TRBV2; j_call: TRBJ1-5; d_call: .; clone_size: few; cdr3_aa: CASSGILYSNQPQHF; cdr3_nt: TGTGCCAGCAGTGGGATCTTATATAGCAATCAGCCCCAGCATTTT
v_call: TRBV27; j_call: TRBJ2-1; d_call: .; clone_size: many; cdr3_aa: CATAWRESRDEQFF; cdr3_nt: TGTGCTACGGCTTGGAGGGAGAGTAGGGATGAGCAGTTCTTC
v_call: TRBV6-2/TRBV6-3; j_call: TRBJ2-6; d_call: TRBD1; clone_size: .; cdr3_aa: CASSYHQGAGANVLTF; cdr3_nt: TGTGCCAGCAGTTATCATCAGGGGGCTGGGGCCAACGTCCTGACTTTC
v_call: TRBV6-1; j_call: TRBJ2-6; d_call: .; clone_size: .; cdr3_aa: CASSEAFQSSGANVLTF; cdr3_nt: TGTGCCAGCAGTGAAGCGTTTCAAAGCTCTGGGGCCAACGTCCTGACTTTC
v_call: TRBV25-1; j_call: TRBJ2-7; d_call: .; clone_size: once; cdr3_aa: CASKSSGVHEQYF; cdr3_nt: TGTGCCAGCAAGAGTTCAGGTGTCCACGAGCAGTACTTC
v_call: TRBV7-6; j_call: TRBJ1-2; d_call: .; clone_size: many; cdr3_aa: CASSSPSSNGYTF; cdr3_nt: TGTGCCAGCAGCTCCCCGAGCAGTAATGGCTACACCTTC
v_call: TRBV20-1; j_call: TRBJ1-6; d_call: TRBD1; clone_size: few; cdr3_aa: CSAIRDRYPHPHSPLHF; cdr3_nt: TGCAGTGCCATACGGGACAGATATCCTCATCCTCATTCACCCCTCCACTTT
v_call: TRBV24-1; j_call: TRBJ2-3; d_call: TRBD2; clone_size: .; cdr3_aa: CATSDRLAGGDTQYF; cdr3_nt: TGTGCCACCAGTGATCGACTAGCGGGAGGAGATACGCAGTATTTT
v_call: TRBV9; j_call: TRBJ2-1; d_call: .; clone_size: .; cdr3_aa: CASSVGPGPYNEQFF; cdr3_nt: TGTGCCAGCAGCGTAGGTCCAGGGCCTTACAATGAGCAGTTCTTC
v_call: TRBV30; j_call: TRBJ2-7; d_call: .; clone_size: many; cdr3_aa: CAWSVCMREAAYEQYF; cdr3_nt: TGTGCCTGGAGTGTATGTATGAGGGAGGCCGCCTACGAGCAGTACTTC
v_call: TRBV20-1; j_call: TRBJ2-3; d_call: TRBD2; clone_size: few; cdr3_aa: CSAGGLAGGSTDTQYF; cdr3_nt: TGCAGTGCGGGTGGACTAGCGGGAGGGAGCACAGATACGCAGTATTTT
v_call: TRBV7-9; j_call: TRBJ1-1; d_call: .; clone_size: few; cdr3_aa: CASSGVNTEAFF; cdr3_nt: TGTGCCAGCTCAGGTGTGAACACTGAAGCTTTCTTT
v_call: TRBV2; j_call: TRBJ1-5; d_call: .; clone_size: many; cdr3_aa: CASSFGQISNQPQHF; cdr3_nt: TGTGCCAGCAGTTTCGGACAGATCAGCAATCAGCCCCAGCATTTT
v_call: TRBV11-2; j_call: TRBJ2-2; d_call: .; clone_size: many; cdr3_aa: CASSRPGRGELFF; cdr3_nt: TGTGCCAGCAGCCGACCGGGACGCGGGGAGCTGTTTTTT
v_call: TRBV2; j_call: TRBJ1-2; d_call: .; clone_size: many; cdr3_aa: CASTTFGGDGYTF; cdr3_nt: TGTGCCAGCACGACCTTTGGGGGTGATGGCTACACCTTC
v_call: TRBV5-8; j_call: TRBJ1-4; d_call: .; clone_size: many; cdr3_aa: CASSVGSTSYYQEKLFF; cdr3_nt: TGTGCCAGCAGCGTTGGATCCACGAGCTACTACCAGGAAAAACTGTTTTTT
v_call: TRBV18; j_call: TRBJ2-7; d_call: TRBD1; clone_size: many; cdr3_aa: CASSPPTGGRSYEQYF; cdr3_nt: TGTGCCAGCTCACCACCGACAGGGGGCCGATCCTACGAGCAGTACTTC
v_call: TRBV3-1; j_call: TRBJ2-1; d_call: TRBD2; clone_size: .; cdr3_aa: CASSQRTREFYNEQFF; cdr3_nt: TGTGCCAGCAGCCAAAGGACGCGGGAGTTCTACAATGAGCAGTTCTTC
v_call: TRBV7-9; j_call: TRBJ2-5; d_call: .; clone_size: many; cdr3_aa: CASSPAGQETQYF; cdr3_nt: TGTGCCAGCAGCCCGGCCGGACAAGAGACCCAGTACTTC
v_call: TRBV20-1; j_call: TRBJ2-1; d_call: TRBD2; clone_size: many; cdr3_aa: CSASRGGRYNEQFF; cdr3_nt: TGCAGTGCTAGTAGGGGCGGGAGGTACAATGAGCAGTTCTTC
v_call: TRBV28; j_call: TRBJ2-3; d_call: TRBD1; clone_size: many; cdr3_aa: CASSSAPGQGDNSDTQYF; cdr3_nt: TGTGCCAGCAGTTCCGCCCCTGGACAGGGTGATAACTCAGATACGCAGTATTTT
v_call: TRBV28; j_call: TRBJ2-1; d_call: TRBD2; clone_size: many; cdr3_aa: CASYSGRAYNEQFF; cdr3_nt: TGTGCCAGCTATAGCGGGAGGGCCTACAATGAGCAGTTCTTC
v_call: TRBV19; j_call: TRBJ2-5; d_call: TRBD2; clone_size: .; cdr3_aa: CASRPLAGVETQYF; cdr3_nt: TGTGCCAGTAGACCTCTAGCGGGAGTGGAGACCCAGTACTTC
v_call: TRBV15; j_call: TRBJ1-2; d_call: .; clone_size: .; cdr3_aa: CATSSEAEVYGYTF; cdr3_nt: TGTGCCACCAGCAGCGAGGCGGAAGTCTATGGCTACACCTTC
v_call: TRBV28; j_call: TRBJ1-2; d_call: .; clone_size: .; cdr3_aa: CASSLISNYGYTF; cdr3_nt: TGTGCCAGCAGTTTGATCTCTAACTATGGCTACACCTTC
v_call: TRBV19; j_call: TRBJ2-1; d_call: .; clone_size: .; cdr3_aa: CATGTAKPVHNEQFF; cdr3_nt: TGTGCCACCGGGACGGCTAAGCCTGTCCACAATGAGCAGTTCTTC
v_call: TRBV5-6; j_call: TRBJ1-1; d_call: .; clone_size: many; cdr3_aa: CASSLYGDTEAFF; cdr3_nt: TGTGCCAGCAGCTTGTACGGTGACACTGAAGCTTTCTTT
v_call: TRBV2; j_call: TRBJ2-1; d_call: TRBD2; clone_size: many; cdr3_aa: CASSGRLNTGTSRQFF; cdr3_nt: TGTGCCAGCAGCGGACGCCTCAACACCGGGACTAGCCGACAGTTCTTC
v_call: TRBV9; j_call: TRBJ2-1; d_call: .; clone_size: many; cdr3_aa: CASSVEGGWSLNSYNEQFF; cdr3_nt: TGTGCCAGCAGCGTAGAGGGGGGGTGGAGCTTGAACTCCTACAATGAGCAGTTCTTC
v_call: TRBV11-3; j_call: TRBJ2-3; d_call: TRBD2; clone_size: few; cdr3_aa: CASSYRTSGYTDTQYF; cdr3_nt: TGTGCCAGCAGCTACCGGACTAGCGGATACACAGATACGCAGTATTTT
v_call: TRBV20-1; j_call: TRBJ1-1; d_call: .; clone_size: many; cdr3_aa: CSANTEAFF; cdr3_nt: TGCAGTGCCAACACTGAAGCTTTCTTT
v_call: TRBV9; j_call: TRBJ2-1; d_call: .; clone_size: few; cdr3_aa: CASSAPGTIGEFF; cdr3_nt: TGTGCCAGCAGCGCGCCGGGGACGATTGGGGAGTTCTTC
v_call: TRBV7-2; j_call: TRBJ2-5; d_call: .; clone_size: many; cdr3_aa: CASSLDPGFEAQYF; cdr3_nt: TGTGCCAGCAGCTTGGACCCGGGATTTGAAGCCCAGTACTTC
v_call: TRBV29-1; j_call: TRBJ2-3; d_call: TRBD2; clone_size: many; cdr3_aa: CSVGGTLAGEGDTQYF; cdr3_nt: TGCAGCGTTGGTGGGACCCTAGCGGGAGAAGGAGATACGCAGTATTTT
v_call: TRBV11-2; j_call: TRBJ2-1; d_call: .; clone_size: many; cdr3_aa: CASSLERYNEQFF; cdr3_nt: TGTGCCAGCAGCTTAGAACGATACAATGAGCAGTTCTTC
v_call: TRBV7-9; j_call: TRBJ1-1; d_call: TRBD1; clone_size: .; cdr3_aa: CASSLAGTGDTEAFF; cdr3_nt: TGTGCCAGCAGCTTAGCAGGGACAGGGGACACTGAAGCTTTCTTT
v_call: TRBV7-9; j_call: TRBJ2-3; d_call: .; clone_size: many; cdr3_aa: CASSLEASRSLGTQYF; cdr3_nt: TGTGCCAGCAGCTTAGAGGCCTCTCGAAGCCTAGGTACGCAGTATTTT
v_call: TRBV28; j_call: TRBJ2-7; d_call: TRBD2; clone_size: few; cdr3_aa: CASRSLAGLYEQYF; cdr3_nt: TGTGCCAGTAGATCACTAGCGGGGCTCTACGAGCAGTACTTC
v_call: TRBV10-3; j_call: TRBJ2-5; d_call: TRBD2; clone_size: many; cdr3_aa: CAISPGLAGVRQETQYF; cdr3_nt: TGTGCCATCAGCCCGGGACTAGCGGGGGTTAGGCAAGAGACCCAGTACTTC
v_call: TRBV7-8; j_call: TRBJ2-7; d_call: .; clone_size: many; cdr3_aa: CASSIRGYEQYF; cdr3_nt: TGTGCCAGCAGCATTCGGGGCTACGAGCAGTACTTC
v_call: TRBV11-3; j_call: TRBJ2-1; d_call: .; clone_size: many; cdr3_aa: CASSGGLLSEQFF; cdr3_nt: TGTGCCAGCAGCGGGGGACTGCTAAGTGAGCAGTTCTTC
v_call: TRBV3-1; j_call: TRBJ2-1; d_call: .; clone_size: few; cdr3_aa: CASSPRPAEQFF; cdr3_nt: TGTGCCAGCAGCCCGAGACCGGCTGAGCAGTTCTTC
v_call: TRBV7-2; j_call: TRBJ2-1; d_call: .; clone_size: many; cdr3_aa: CASSLSPGRENNEQFF; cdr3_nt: TGTGCCAGCAGCTTATCGCCCGGGAGAGAAAACAATGAGCAGTTCTTC
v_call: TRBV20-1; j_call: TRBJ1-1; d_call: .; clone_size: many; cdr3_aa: CSAKGLDTEAFF; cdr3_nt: TGCAGTGCTAAGGGGTTGGACACTGAAGCTTTCTTT
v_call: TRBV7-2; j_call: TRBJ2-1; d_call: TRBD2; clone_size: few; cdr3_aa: CASSLGELAGEQFF; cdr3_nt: TGTGCCAGCAGCTTAGGGGAACTAGCGGGAGAGCAGTTCTTC